A selection of T cell receptor beta chains follows, all from one sample in a study of graft-versus-host responses after intestinal transplantation. Clones were sequenced by immunoSEQ multiplex PCR, and TCRdb holds only the in-frame ones, with some missing. The sample contains some 130,000 clones, around 95% of which appear only once. No antigen has been assigned to these receptors. The sequenced sample was unstimulated CD8+ T cells sorted from spleen or lymph node cells, obtained before intestinal transplant. Receptor source: a human donor who received an intestinal transplant. CDR3s include the opening cysteine and the closing phenylalanine or tryptophan. Each record gives: clone size, J gene, V gene, CDR3 protein. Size tells how often a clone was seen (once, few, many) or the class of an expanded clone, and some rows leave it out.

size: .; J: TRBJ1-4; V: TRBV21-1; CDR3: CASSKSPFNEKLFF
size: .; J: TRBJ2-1; V: TRBV9; CDR3: CASSASGGGYNEQFF
size: .; J: TRBJ2-3; V: TRBV29-1; CDR3: CSVEGTGRADTQYF
size: .; J: TRBJ1-1; V: TRBV5-6; CDR3: CASSVMGQGTTEAFF
size: once; J: TRBJ2-1; V: TRBV7-9; CDR3: CASSLEPGTGYNEQFF
size: .; J: TRBJ2-7; V: TRBV18; CDR3: CASSPLFWLSEQYF
size: .; J: TRBJ2-7; V: TRBV10-3; CDR3: CAISEPLLLYYEQYF
size: .; J: TRBJ2-1; V: TRBV15; CDR3: CATSRDRAAGGLYNEQFF
size: .; J: TRBJ1-2; V: TRBV7-9; CDR3: CASSSGTDYGYTF
size: .; J: TRBJ2-7; V: TRBV10-2; CDR3: CASSVASGGYEQYF
size: .; J: TRBJ1-3; V: TRBV28; CDR3: CASSFGSSAGNTIYF
size: once; J: TRBJ1-1; V: TRBV28; CDR3: CARRTGGGSTEAFF
size: .; J: TRBJ2-3; V: TRBV5-1; CDR3: CASSPKVGGSTDTQYF
size: few; J: TRBJ2-1; V: TRBV7-9; CDR3: CASSLGGDLFNEQFF
size: .; J: TRBJ1-2; V: TRBV28; CDR3: CASDYSGQGITNYGYTF
size: .; J: TRBJ1-6; V: TRBV5-6; CDR3: CASSPGGASPLHF
size: .; J: TRBJ2-7; V: TRBV5-6; CDR3: CASSLQASEQYF
size: .; J: .; V: TRBV6-1; CDR3: CASSESSGSHEQYF
size: .; J: TRBJ2-1; V: TRBV7-6; CDR3: CASSLELSYNEQFF
size: .; J: TRBJ2-7; V: TRBV4-1; CDR3: CASSQDPSAPLEQYF
size: .; J: TRBJ2-7; V: TRBV6-5; CDR3: CASSYAGVEQYF
size: .; J: TRBJ2-5; V: TRBV5-1; CDR3: CASSLGGNQETQYF
size: .; J: TRBJ2-1; V: TRBV27; CDR3: CASSLQGNEQFF
size: once; J: TRBJ2-1; V: TRBV5-4; CDR3: CASSLWGLVTVEQFF
size: .; J: TRBJ2-7; V: TRBV6-5; CDR3: CASSSTGDEQYF
size: .; J: .; V: TRBV19; CDR3: CASSPGTGPSYEQYF
size: .; J: TRBJ2-1; V: TRBV7-9; CDR3: CASSLYALAGGVNEQFF
size: .; J: TRBJ2-3; V: TRBV11-3; CDR3: CASSFTAGGPDTQYF
size: .; J: .; V: TRBV14; CDR3: CASSLIPAVVRYEQYF
size: .; J: TRBJ1-1; V: TRBV5-1; CDR3: CASSPMTGTEAFF